The 5 T cell receptor beta chains reported below all come from one sample, sequenced in a study of Graves' ophthalmopathy and Graves' hyperthyroidism. The TCR beta CDR3 regions underwent amplification from RNA transcripts. HTBI primers served in a first-round RT-PCR, which a second-round multiplex PCR followed. TCRdb analysed the multiplex PCR reads with MiXCR anew, one entry per CDR3 protein. This table has about 600,000 distinct CDR3 sequences, less than 45% appearing once. The sequencing input was peripheral blood or thyroid tissue (not recorded which). The source is an adult man with Graves' hyperthyroidism.

This clonotype was observed at least ten times. The rearrangement links TRBV20-1 to TRBJ1-6, with 8 bases aligning to TRBD1. CDR3 length equals 16 residues. Germline lookup yields CDR1 DFQATT and CDR2 SNEGSKA (reference sequence). The J segment lost 9 bases and the V segment lost 2 bases, leaving 12 bases of the junction unmatched. Written as DNA, the CDR3 is TGCAGTGCTAGATCTACCTGGACAGGGAAACGTTCACCCCTCCACTTT. This encodes CSARSTWTGKRSPLHF.

This clonotype was detected ten times or more. V and J are TRBV2 and TRBJ1-2; no clear D gene. This CDR3 spans 13 amino acids. Germline V gene data show CDR1 as SNHLY and CDR2 as FYNNEI. V lost 6 bases and J 0 bases, leaving 8 bases between the germline ends. The CDR3 region has the DNA TGTGCCAGCAGATCACTTGCTAACTATGGCTACACCTTC. It encodes CASRSLANYGYTF. The complete variable domain, with remaining parts taken from reference TRBV2 and TRBJ1-2, reads EPEVTQTPSHQVTQMGQEVILRCVPISNHLYFYWYRQILGQKVEFLVSFYNNEISEKSEIFDDQFSVERPDGSNFTLKIRSTKLEDSAMYFCASRSLANYGYTFGSGTRLTVV.

This clonotype was detected many times. V is TRBV15 and J is TRBJ2-7, with 11 bases identical to TRBD1. After removal of 3 bases from V and 6 bases from J, the junction contained 4 bases not matched to a gene. Germline CDR1 reads LNHNV; CDR2 reads YYDKDF (reference sequence). This CDR3 comprises 14 residues. CDR3 DNA: TGTGCCACCAGCAGTCAAGGGACAGGGGGCGAGCAGTACTTC. Its protein product is CATSSQGTGGEQYF. Full variable domain (remainder filled in from reference TRBV15 and TRBJ2-7): DAMVIQNPRYQVTQFGKPVTLSCSQTLNHNVMYWYQQKSSQAPKLLFHYYDKDFNNEADTPDNFQSRRPNTSFCFLDIRSPGLGDTAMYLCATSSQGTGGEQYFGPGTRLTVT.

The chain has TRBV6-5 and TRBJ1-1, with D tentatively TRBD1 (5 bases). The CDR3 runs 16 residues. The germline CDR1 and CDR2 sequences are MNHEY and SVGAGI. The ends were cut back, 6 bases at V and 3 bases at J, with 20 bases in the middle. CDR3 in amino acids: CASSTAGTRVDTEAFF. The CDR3, as DNA: TGTGCCAGCAGCACGGCGGGGACTCGAGTGGACACTGAAGCTTTCTTT.

This clonotype occurred many times. V is TRBV20-1 and J is TRBJ1-5, with 8 bases identical to TRBD1. The CDR3 sequence is 14 residues long. The V and J ends lost 7 bases and 6 bases, in that order; junction bases with no gene match: 11. Looked up from germline, CDR1 is DFQATT and CDR2 is SNEGSKA (reference sequence). CDR3 nucleotides: TGCAGTGGGGCGGACAGGGTCATGGGTCAGCCCCAGCATTTT. Protein product: CSGADRVMGQPQHF.